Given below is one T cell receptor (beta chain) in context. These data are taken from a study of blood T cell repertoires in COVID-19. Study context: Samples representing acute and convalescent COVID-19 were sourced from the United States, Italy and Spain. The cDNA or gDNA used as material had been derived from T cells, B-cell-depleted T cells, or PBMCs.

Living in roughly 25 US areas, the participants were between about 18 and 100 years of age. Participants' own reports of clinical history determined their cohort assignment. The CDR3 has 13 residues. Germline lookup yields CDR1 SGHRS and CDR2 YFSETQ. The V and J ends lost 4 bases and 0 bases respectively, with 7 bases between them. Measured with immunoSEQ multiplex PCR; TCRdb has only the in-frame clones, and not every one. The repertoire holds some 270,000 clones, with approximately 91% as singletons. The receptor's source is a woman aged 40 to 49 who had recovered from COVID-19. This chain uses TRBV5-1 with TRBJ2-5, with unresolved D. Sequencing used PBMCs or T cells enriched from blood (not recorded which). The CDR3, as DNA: TGCGCCAGCAGCGCGCATTACCAAGAGACCCAGTACTTC. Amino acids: CASSAHYQETQYF. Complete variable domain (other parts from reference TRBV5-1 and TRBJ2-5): KAGVTQTPRYLIKTRGQQVTLSCSPISGHRSVSWYQQTPGQGLQFLFEYFSETQRNKGNFPGRFSGRQFSNSRSEMNVSTLELGDSALYLCASSAHYQETQYFGPGTRLLVL.